A single sample gave rise to the 21 T cell receptor beta chains below, sequenced in a study of T cells in women clearing cervical HPV infection (dated by TCRdb to 2016 to 2019). Library prep was done by the immunoSEQ multiplex PCR assay. TCRdb limited this immuneACCESS table to in-frame rearrangements with V and J called. A share of clones is missing; checked studies link under half to unresolved V genes, and the rest is unexplained. The sample's clone listing holds about 32,000 clones. The biggest ten clones account for around 4% of the sample. The sample was blood buffy coat. Source of these receptors: a woman between 18 and 75 years old with a cervical HPV16 infection that either progressed to CIN3+ or cleared (not recorded which).

Notes on this clone: The CDR3 end falls 3 residues outside the read, so it is completed with the germline J gene. This sequence joins TRBV7-2 and TRBJ1-2; 8 bases line up with TRBD1. The J segment lost 1 base and the V segment lost 3 bases, leaving 4 bases of the junction unmatched. In germline, CDR1 is SGHTA, CDR2 FQGNSA. The CDR3 totals 15 residues. Here the CDR3 reads CASSLTGVDNYGYTF. Incomplete CDR3 DNA: TGTGCCAGCAGCTTGACAGGGGTTGATAACTATGGC.

To note about this clone: The read halts 3 residues ahead of the CDR3 end, with the missing end drawn from the germline J gene. The gene calls are TRBV12-3 or TRBV12-4 and TRBJ2-3; TRBD2 matches at 10 bases. The CDR3 has 15 amino acids. Germline trimming cut 3 bases from V and 4 bases from J; bases unmatched to any gene: 4. The CDR3 region is CASSFSSGGPDTQYF. The sequenced CDR3 bases are TGTGCCAGCAGTTTTTCTAGCGGGGGTCCAGATACG.

About this clone itself: The read is 3 residues too short to cover the CDR3 end, so that end is filled in from the germline J gene. The rearrangement joins TRBV11-3 to TRBJ2-5; D unresolved. Germline V gene sequence: CDR1 SGHNT, CDR2 YENEEA. Trimming removed 5 bases from V and 6 bases from J, with 10 bases in between. The CDR3 runs 12 residues. CDR3 loop: CASSPGPQTQYF. The sequenced part of the CDR3 DNA is TGTGCCAGCAGCCCAGGCCCCCAGACC.

Note on this clone: The read terminates 3 residues ahead of where the CDR3 ends, so the germline J gene completes it. The chain has TRBV7-2 and TRBJ1-4; a weak D match, TRBD1 (5 bases). Germline assignment: CDR1 SGHTA and CDR2 FQGNSA. This CDR3 region has 14 residues. CDR3 DNA, as far as it was read: TGTGCCAGCAGCTTAGGGGGAGGGGCCAACGTA. Protein sequence: CASSLGGGANV. The whole CDR3 region reads CASSLGGGANVLFF.

Remarks on this clone: The CDR3 is cut off 3 residues early in the read; its end comes from the germline J gene. The V gene is TRBV7-8, the J gene TRBJ1-5; TRBD1 might be the D (6 bases). Germline V gives CDR1 SGHVS, CDR2 FQNEAQ. The CDR3 contains 14 residues. V was shortened by 5 bases and J by 1 base, with 9 bases between the two germline ends. CDR3 DNA, as far as it was read: TGTGCCAGCAGCCGTCAGGGGAGCAATCAGCCC. This sequence encodes CASSRQGSNQP. The entire CDR3 sequence reads CASSRQGSNQPQHF.

Comments on this clone: Read coverage stops 3 residues before the CDR3 terminus; the germline J gene supplies the remainder. V usage is TRBV5-1 and J usage is TRBJ2-7, with a possible D match to TRBD1 (5 bases). Germline V lookup: CDR1 SGHRS, CDR2 YFSETQ. The V and J ends lost 0 bases and 5 bases respectively, with 15 bases between them. The CDR3 is 15 amino acids. CDR3 bases read: TGCGCCAGCAGCTTGGAAGGGGATGTCCCTAACGAG. It yields the protein CASSLEGDVPNE. The entire CDR3 protein is CASSLEGDVPNEQYF.

Notes on this clone: The observed sequence ends 3 residues before the CDR3 terminus, with the missing tail filled in from the germline J gene. The rearrangement uses TRBV6-2 or TRBV6-3 and TRBJ2-4, with TRBD1 matching over 9 bases. CDR1 and CDR2 (germline): MNHEY, SVGEGT. The CDR3 sequence is 16 residues long. J was trimmed by 1 base and V by 2 bases; bases with no gene match: 3. The DNA read from the CDR3 is TGTGCCAGCAGTTACCGGGACAGGGCTGCCAAAAACATT. Translation gives CASSYRDRAAKNI. The CDR3 as a whole reads CASSYRDRAAKNIQYF.

The CDR3: CASSPSAQDPGQYF. CDR3 DNA (partial): TGTGCCAGCTCACCATCGGCCCAGGATCCTGGT. The chain uses TRBV18 and TRBJ2-4; D not certain. The sequence runs out 3 residues before the end of the CDR3; the remainder is reconstructed from the germline J gene. This CDR3 comprises 14 residues. Germline V gene sequence: CDR1 KGHSH, CDR2 LQKENI.

Comments on this clone: The read halts 3 residues ahead of the CDR3 end, with the missing end drawn from the germline J gene. The V and J genes are TRBV28 and TRBJ1-4; maybe TRBD1 (6 bases). V was clipped by 6 bases and J by 0 bases, with 11 bases between them. CDR1 and CDR2 from the germline V gene are MDHEN and SYDVKM. CDR3 size: 15 residues. CDR3 bases read: TGTGCCAGCAGCCTAGGGGGAGCAACTAATGAAAAA. This translates into CASSLGGATNEK. The complete CDR3 sequence is CASSLGGATNEKLFF.

Comment on this clone: Coverage ceases 3 residues before the CDR3 finishes, and the germline J gene fills in the end. The chain joins TRBV7-8 to TRBJ1-1, with a tentative D call TRBD1 (6 bases). Germline V gene data show CDR1 as SGHVS and CDR2 as FQNEAQ. This CDR3 has 16 residues. V was trimmed by 1 base and J by 0 bases, leaving 12 bases between them. CDR3 DNA, as far as it was read: TGTGCCAGCAGCTTAGAGGGGGTGGGGGTGAACACTGAA. Encoded protein: CASSLEGVGVNTE. The whole CDR3 region reads CASSLEGVGVNTEAFF.

Remarks on this clone: Coverage ceases 3 residues before the CDR3 finishes, and the germline J gene fills in the end. The chain has TRBV9 and TRBJ2-7, with D tentatively TRBD1 (6 bases). This CDR3 spans 12 amino acids. Between the trimmed V and J ends, which lost 3 bases and 4 bases, there was a span of 8 bases. Germline CDR1 and CDR2: SGDLS and YYNGEE. The CDR3 bases that were read are TGTGCCAGCAGCGAACAGGGATACGAG. It codes for CASSEQGYE. The CDR3 reads in full as CASSEQGYEQYF.

Points on this clone: The sequence runs out 3 residues before the end of the CDR3; the remainder is reconstructed from the germline J gene. J is TRBJ1-1 and V is TRBV20-1, with D possibly being TRBD1 (5 bases). The CDR3 has 15 residues. With 0 bases removed from V and 3 bases from J, the gap between germline ends came to 14 bases. From germline, CDR1 is DFQATT and CDR2 SNEGSKA (reference sequence). The DNA read from the CDR3 is TGCAGTGCTAGAGAACCGACAGACCGTCACACTGAA. As protein: CSAREPTDRHTE. Given in full, the CDR3 is CSAREPTDRHTEAFF.

Note on this clone: The read ends 3 residues before the CDR3 terminus; that terminus is restored from the germline J gene. This chain connects TRBV30 to TRBJ2-7; 9 bases agree with TRBD2. Germline values: CDR1 GTSNPN, CDR2 SVGIG (reference sequence). CDR3 length: 15 amino acids. V lost 2 bases and J lost 1; bases outside the gene matches: 6. The CDR3 DNA, read in part, is TGTGCCTGGAGTCTGGGAGCGGGGGGTTCCTACGAG. Its translation: CAWSLGAGGSYE. The full CDR3 reads CAWSLGAGGSYEQYF.

For this clone: Coverage ceases 3 residues before the CDR3 finishes, and the germline J gene fills in the end. V and J are TRBV27 and TRBJ1-1; no firm D call. This CDR3 spans 12 amino acids. Germline V lookup: CDR1 MNHEY, CDR2 SMNVEV (reference sequence). V was cut by 7 bases and J by 1 base, with 7 bases left in between. The DNA read from the CDR3 is TGTGCCAGCAAAACTAGGAACACTGAA. Encoded protein: CASKTRNTE. The CDR3, in full, reads CASKTRNTEAFF.

With regard to this clone: The missing CDR3 end, 3 residues past where the read stops, is filled in from the germline J gene. The rearrangement links TRBV19 to TRBJ2-2; 9 bases align to TRBD1. The length of the CDR3 is 15 residues. CDR1 is LNHDA, CDR2 SQIVND, per germline (reference sequence). The covered CDR3 bases are TGTGCCAGTAGTAGCGCGGGACAGGGCAATTCACCG. It codes for CASSSAGQGNSP. The whole CDR3 sequence reads CASSSAGQGNSPLFF.

With regard to this clone: The CDR3 extends 3 residues past the end of the read, so its final part is completed from the germline J gene. This chain uses TRBV20-1 with TRBJ2-3; possibly TRBD2 for D (6 bases). This CDR3 comprises 12 residues. The V gene's germline CDR1 is DFQATT and CDR2 SNEGSKA (reference sequence). The CDR3 bases that were read are TGCAGTGCTCGAGGAGGGGTGGAGACG. Translation: CSARGGVET. The CDR3 in its entirety is CSARGGVETQYF.

Turning to this clone: The read gets to within 3 residues of the CDR3 end, and the germline J gene fills in the rest. This rearrangement joins TRBV30 to TRBJ1-2; weak D call: TRBD1 (6 bases). Trimming took off 5 bases at V and 6 bases at J, with 16 bases between the two ends. The CDR3 is made up of 13 amino acids. Germline CDR1 and CDR2: GTSNPN and SVGIG (reference sequence). The CDR3 protein is CAWDARGRNGYTF. CDR3 bases read: TGTGCCTGGGATGCCAGGGGAAGGAATGGC. Full variable domain (remainder filled in from reference TRBV30 and TRBJ1-2): SQTIHQWPATLVQPVGSPLSLECTVEGTSNPNLYWYRQAAGRGLQLLFYSVGIGQISSEVPQNLSASRPQDRQFILSSKKLLLSDSGFYLCAWDARGRNGYTFGSGTRLTVV.

On this clone: The read terminates 3 residues before the CDR3 end, so the remaining end is supplied by the germline J gene. The V gene is TRBV19, the J gene TRBJ1-4, with D tentatively TRBD1 (5 bases). In germline, CDR1 is LNHDA, CDR2 SQIVND (reference sequence). This CDR3 is 15 amino acids long. V gave up 3 bases and J gave up 1 base, with 9 bases separating them. The CDR3 here is CASSIGGVTNEKLFF. The DNA read from the CDR3 is TGTGCCAGTAGTATCGGGGGAGTAACTAATGAAAAA.

Partial CDR3 DNA: TGTGCCACCAGCAGGGCTAGCGGGAGTAGCGGTCGATGGGATGAG. Translation: CATSRASGSSGRWDE. Given in full, the CDR3 is CATSRASGSSGRWDEQFF. V and J are TRBV15 and TRBJ2-1, with 10 nucleotides matching TRBD2. Read coverage stops 3 residues before the CDR3 terminus; the germline J gene supplies the remainder. The junction had 16 bases not matched to a gene; V was cut back by 3 bases and J by 8 bases. The CDR3 has 18 residues. Germline values: CDR1 LNHNV, CDR2 YYDKDF (reference sequence). The variable domain in full, with the rest retrieved from reference TRBV15 and TRBJ2-1, is DAMVIQNPRYQVTQFGKPVTLSCSQTLNHNVMYWYQQKSSQAPKLLFHYYDKDFNNEADTPDNFQSRRPNTSFCFLDIRSPGLGDTAMYLCATSRASGSSGRWDEQFFGPGTRLTVL.

About this clone: The read gets to within 3 residues of the CDR3 end, and the germline J gene fills in the rest. V usage is TRBV18 and J usage is TRBJ2-3; 8 bases map to TRBD1. This CDR3 spans 14 amino acids. Germline CDR1 and CDR2: KGHSH and LQKENI. Here the CDR3 reads CASSADRGGETQYF. The part of the CDR3 DNA that was read is TGTGCCAGCTCCGCCGACAGGGGAGGAGAGACG.

CDR3 DNA (partial): TGTGCCAGCAGTGTACAGGGCAGCAATCAGCCC. Translated: CASSVQGSNQP. Given in full, the CDR3 is CASSVQGSNQPQHF. This chain joins TRBV2 and TRBJ1-5, with a tentative D call TRBD1 (6 bases). The CDR3 is cut off 3 residues early in the read; its end comes from the germline J gene. This CDR3 is built from 14 residues. CDR1 and CDR2 from the germline V gene are SNHLY and FYNNEI. V was trimmed by 4 bases and J by 1 base, leaving 8 bases between them.